Detailed here is one T cell receptor beta chain. The sample belongs to a study of sequential checkpoint blockade in melanoma. Background on the study: Arm A got nivolumab then ipilimumab; arm B the reverse, 1:1. Each arm's sequence ended with maintenance nivolumab.

The CDR3 sequence is 15 residues long. V lost 5 bases and J lost 0; bases outside the gene matches: 3. The V gene's germline CDR1 is MNHEY and CDR2 SMNVEV (reference sequence). As for treatment: randomized to nivolumab then ipilimumab (arm A) or the reverse (arm B). No patient had prior DNA-damaging chemotherapy. Live CD3+CD8+ CD19− CD56− cells were sorted from PBMCs. TCRdb's table, derived via immunoSEQ multiplex PCR, lists solely in-frame clones and lacks some. In the table there are about 29,000 clones, roughly 76% of which are singletons. The genes are TRBV27 and TRBJ2-1; 8 nucleotides align to TRBD1. This sequence originates from a human donor with melanoma. The source was CD8+ T cells sorted from blood (inferred from file names), collected from a patient given nivolumab and ipilimumab in sequence. CDR3 region: CASSLQGVSYNEQFF. The CDR3 DNA follows: TGTGCCAGCAGTCTACAGGGGGTCTCCTACAATGAGCAGTTCTTC.